This record concerns one T cell receptor beta chain sequence. This entry comes from a study of blood T cell repertoires in COVID-19. Study-wide context: The cDNA or gDNA used as material had been derived from T cells, B-cell-depleted T cells, or PBMCs.

Under the authors' procedure: Estimates of nucleated cell counts were drawn from the amplification of reference gene primers. TCRdb's copy holds only in-frame clones and misses some; the assay was immunoSEQ multiplex PCR. That table furnishes V, J and clone size, whereas the DNA furnished D and trimming. In the table there are some 150,000 clones, around nine tenths of which are singletons. Germline loops: CDR1 SGHDT, CDR2 YYEEEE. The CDR3 length is 15 residues. Trimming removed 0 bases from V and 5 bases from J; junction bases left unmatched: 2. The rearrangement uses TRBV5-6 and TRBJ2-2; 9 bases align to TRBD1. Sequenced input: peripheral blood. This sequence was found in a middle-aged man with active or convalescent COVID-19. The CDR3 loop is CASSLGDRDTGELFF. The CDR3 bases are TGTGCCAGCAGCTTGGGGGACAGGGATACCGGGGAGCTGTTTTTT. Filled out from reference TRBV5-6 and TRBJ2-2, the complete variable domain reads DAGVTQSPTHLIKTRGQQVTLRCSPKSGHDTVSWYQQALGQGPQFIFQYYEEEERQRGNFPDRFSGHQFPNYSSELNVNALLLGDSALYLCASSLGDRDTGELFFGEGSRLTVL.